Listed below are T cell receptor beta chains from one sample, sequenced in a study of T cell repertoires in cytomegalovirus infection. TCRdb itself ran the reads through MiXCR, one entry per CDR3 protein. The table shows 500,000 to 600,000 distinct CDR3 sequences, with 15% to 20% occurring only once. The specimen sequenced was CD8+ T cells from PBMCs. All receptors derive from a human donor in good health (CMV status not recorded). Some clones in this sample may be carry-over from other donors' samples. Both conserved end residues are part of each CDR3. Each record gives: V gene, D gene, clone size, J gene, CDR3 DNA, CDR3 protein. The D gene is left open where the match is weak. Rows give clone size only sometimes, using once, few, many, or a class for an expanded clone.

TRBV7-9	.	many	TRBJ2-7	TGTGCCAGCAGTCCAGGGGTTGGCCTCTACGAGCAGTACTTC	CASSPGVGLYEQYF
TRBV12-3/TRBV12-4	TRBD1	few	TRBJ1-4	TGTGCCAGCAGTTCAGAGGGGGCTGAAAAACTGTTTTTT	CASSSEGAEKLFF
TRBV7-8	TRBD1	many	TRBJ2-3	TGTGCCAGCAGCTTCGACTTCGACAGGGGCAGTGCCGGCACAGATACGCAGTATTTT	CASSFDFDRGSAGTDTQYF
TRBV6-1	.	many	TRBJ2-2	TGTGCCAGCCAGGGAGTCGCTAACACCGGGGAGCTGTTTTTT	CASQGVANTGELFF
TRBV7-9	.	.	TRBJ1-3	TGTGCCAGCAGCTTAGGGGTCGACCGCTTATATTTT	CASSLGVDRLYF
TRBV6-1	TRBD1	many	TRBJ1-1	TGTGCCAGCAAGTCCGACAGGGACACTGAAGCTTTCTTT	CASKSDRDTEAFF
TRBV4-1	.	.	TRBJ2-7	TGCGCCAGCAGCCAAGATCCATTGCGGGCCTACGAGCAGTACTTC	CASSQDPLRAYEQYF
TRBV6-1	.	many	TRBJ2-5	TGTGCCAGCAGTTTCCTCTCGGACCGCCACAGGAAGACCCAGTACTTC	CASSFLSDRHRKTQYF
TRBV7-3	TRBD2	many	TRBJ2-2	TGTGCCAGCAGCCCCCGTCCCCCAAGCGGGGGGGGCGGGGAGCTGTTTTTT	CASSPRPPSGGGGELFF
TRBV12-3/TRBV12-4	.	few	TRBJ1-2	TGTGCCAGCAGTTTGGCCGGGGTCAGAGAGGGCTATGGCTACACCTTC	CASSLAGVREGYGYTF
TRBV24-1	.	.	TRBJ2-2	TGTGCCACCAACCGGGTGGGCACCGGGGAGCTGTTTTTT	CATNRVGTGELFF
TRBV7-9	.	many	TRBJ1-1	TGTGCCAGCAGCTTAAAAGCGAGGAGGACTGAAGCTTTCTTT	CASSLKARRTEAFF
TRBV27	.	few	TRBJ1-2	TGTGCCAGCAGTTCGCCCCGGGACCTGGAAGGCTACACCTTC	CASSSPRDLEGYTF
TRBV27	.	few	TRBJ2-3	TGTGCCAGCAGTCCCCGGGACACTAACACAGATACGCAGTATTTT	CASSPRDTNTDTQYF
TRBV4-1	TRBD2	many	TRBJ2-1	TGCGCCAGCAGCCAAGATAGCAGGAGCGGGGGGTCCTACAATGAGCAGTTCTTC	CASSQDSRSGGSYNEQFF
TRBV13	TRBD1	.	TRBJ1-2	TGTGCCAGCAGCACCCGACAGGGGAAGTGGTATGGCTACACCTTC	CASSTRQGKWYGYTF
TRBV4-1	TRBD2	many	TRBJ2-1	TGCGCCAGCAGCCAAGGGGACGCGGGAGGCGAATGGTGGGATGAGCAGTTCTTC	CASSQGDAGGEWWDEQFF
TRBV27	TRBD1	.	TRBJ1-5	TGTGCCAGCAGTCCTCGGACAGGTTTCAAGCAGCCCCAGCATTTT	CASSPRTGFKQPQHF
TRBV5-8	.	many	TRBJ2-3	TGTGCCAGCAGCTTTTCCAGGGACGTGGGAGATACGCAGTATTTT	CASSFSRDVGDTQYF
TRBV11-2	TRBD1	many	TRBJ1-3	TGTGCCAGCAGCCCGCGAGGGACAGCCTCTGGAAACACCATATATTTT	CASSPRGTASGNTIYF
TRBV20-1	TRBD1	many	TRBJ2-3	TGCAGTGCCTTAGACAGGGTAGTTGGCACAGATACGCAGTATTTT	CSALDRVVGTDTQYF
TRBV4-1	.	.	TRBJ2-2	TGCGCCAGCAGCCAAGATGAGAGGCCCCCGGGCACCGGGGAGCTGTTTTTT	CASSQDERPPGTGELFF
TRBV7-8	.	few	TRBJ1-5	TGTGCCAGCAGCCTTCGGACGGCCTGGGGCAATCAGCCCCAGCATTTT	CASSLRTAWGNQPQHF
TRBV5-8	TRBD1	.	TRBJ2-5	TGTGCCAGCAGCATCGACAGGGGAAGGGAGACCCAGTACTTC	CASSIDRGRETQYF
TRBV7-9	TRBD2	many	TRBJ2-5	TGTGCCAGCAGCGGACGACTAGCGGCGCTCCAAGAGACCCAGTACTTC	CASSGRLAALQETQYF
TRBV6-1	.	.	TRBJ2-3	TGTGCCAGCACGAAGCGGAACACAGATACGCAGTATTTT	CASTKRNTDTQYF
TRBV12-3/TRBV12-4	.	many	TRBJ1-3	TGTGCCAGCAGTTACAAGGGGCCTCCTGGAAACACCATATATTTT	CASSYKGPPGNTIYF
TRBV7-9	TRBD1	many	TRBJ2-2	TGTGCCAGCAGTTTATCGCGACAGGGCCAGACCGCCGGGGAGCTGTTTTTT	CASSLSRQGQTAGELFF
TRBV29-1	TRBD2	.	TRBJ2-3	TGCAGCGCACCTACTAGCGGGAGTAGGGCAGATACGCAGTATTTT	CSAPTSGSRADTQYF
TRBV6-1	TRBD2	many	TRBJ2-5	TGTGCCAGCATACGACTAGCGGGAGTGGGAGAAGAGACCCAGTACTTC	CASIRLAGVGEETQYF
TRBV6-1	TRBD1	many	TRBJ2-1	TGTGCCAGCAGTGAAGGGACAGGGAGCTACAATGAGCAGTTCTTC	CASSEGTGSYNEQFF